This T cell receptor (beta chain) was sequenced in a study of T cell repertoires in cytomegalovirus infection. Study-level information: CMV epitopes, recently identified HLA-C-restricted and well-studied HLA-B-restricted, were used. Carrying CMV and the relevant HLA type showed in public TCR beta signatures. The study's findings and limits: Based on cumulative public TCR beta family frequency, carriers of CMV plus the relevant HLA were identified. Clonotype analysis showed dominance of the ex vivo response by HLA-C-restricted CMV-specific TCR beta clonotypes.

Unmatched junction bases numbered 5, after V lost 0 bases and J lost 3 bases. Germline CDR1 SQVTM, CDR2 ANQGSEA. The length of the CDR3 is 15 residues. This clonotype was recorded a few times. Its antigen is as yet unknown. In TCRdb, the reads were re-called with MiXCR into one record per CDR3 protein. The data contain a few hundred thousand distinct CDR3 sequences, almost 30% of them singletons. The sequence was obtained from a human donor in good health (CMV status not recorded). Some clones in this sample may be carry-over from other donors' samples. V gene TRBV29-1 combines with J gene TRBJ2-3, with TRBD1 matching 8 bases. Sample: cultured PBMCs, taken from culture after CMV antigen stimulation. The CDR3 loop is CSVEDRGQGTDTQYF. The CDR3 DNA reads TGCAGCGTTGAAGATCGTGGACAGGGAACAGATACGCAGTATTTT.